This T cell receptor (beta chain) was recorded in a study of CD8+ T cells in alopecia areata. Study-wide background: Tofacitinib administration persisted for 6 to 18 months, succeeded by 6 months off drug.

RNA extraction and reverse transcription yielded cDNA as sequencing template. Clones were read by immunoSEQ multiplex PCR, and TCRdb kept only the in-frame ones, dropping some. The sample consists of fewer than 250,000 clones, 57% of them appearing once. This clone was detected only a few times. The CDR3 is 14 residues long. The V end was cut by 4 bases, the J end by 6 bases, with 10 bases between. The clonotype comes from a human donor with alopecia areata. The chain employs TRBV23-1 and TRBJ1-6, with D hard to call. TRBV23-1 falls under the ORF class, with uncertain function. The source material was CD4+ T cells sorted from blood, sampled at week 0. The CDR3 nucleotides read TGCGCCAGCAGTCCCCGCCACTTTAATTCACCCCTCCACTTT. This gives the protein CASSPRHFNSPLHF.